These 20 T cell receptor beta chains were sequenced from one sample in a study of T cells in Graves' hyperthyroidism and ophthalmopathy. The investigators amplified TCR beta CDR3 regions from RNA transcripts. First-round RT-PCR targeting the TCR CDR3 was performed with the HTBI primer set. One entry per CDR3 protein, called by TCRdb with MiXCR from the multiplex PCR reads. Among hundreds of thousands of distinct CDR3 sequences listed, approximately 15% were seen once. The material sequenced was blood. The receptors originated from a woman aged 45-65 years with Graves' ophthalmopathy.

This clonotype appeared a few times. The DNA of the CDR3 is TGCGCCAGCAGCTTTTCTACAGGGACCGGGGAGCTGTTTTTT. It is translated as CASSFSTGTGELFF. J is TRBJ2-2 and V is TRBV5-1, with a tentative D call TRBD1 (6 bases). The CDR3 extends over 14 amino acids. Trimming left V 2 bases short and J 5 bases short, with 10 bases between. Per germline, CDR1 SGHRS and CDR2 YFSETQ.

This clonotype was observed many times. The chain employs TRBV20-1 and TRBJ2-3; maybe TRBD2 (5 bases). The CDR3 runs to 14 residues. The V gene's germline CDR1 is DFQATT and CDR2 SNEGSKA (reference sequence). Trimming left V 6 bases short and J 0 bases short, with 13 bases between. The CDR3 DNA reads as TGCAGTGCAAAAAGATGGACTAGCACAGATACGCAGTATTTT. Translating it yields CSAKRWTSTDTQYF.

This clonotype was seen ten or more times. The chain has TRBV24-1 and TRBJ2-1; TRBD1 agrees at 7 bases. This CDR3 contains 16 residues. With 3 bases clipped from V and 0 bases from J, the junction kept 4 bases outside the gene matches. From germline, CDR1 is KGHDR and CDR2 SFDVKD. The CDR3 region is CATSDIRDSSYNEQFF. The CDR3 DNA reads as TGTGCCACCAGTGATATCCGGGACAGCTCCTACAATGAGCAGTTCTTC.

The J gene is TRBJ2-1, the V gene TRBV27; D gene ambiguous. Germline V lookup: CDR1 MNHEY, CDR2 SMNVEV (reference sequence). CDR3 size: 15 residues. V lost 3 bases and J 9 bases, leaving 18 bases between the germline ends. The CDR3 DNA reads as TGTGCCAGCAGTTTCGGTAGCAAGAGATCTGGTGAGCAGTTCTTC. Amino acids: CASSFGSKRSGEQFF.

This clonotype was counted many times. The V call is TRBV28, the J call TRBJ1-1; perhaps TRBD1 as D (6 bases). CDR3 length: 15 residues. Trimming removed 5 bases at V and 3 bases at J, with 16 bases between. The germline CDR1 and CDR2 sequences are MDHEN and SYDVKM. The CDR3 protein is CASSVSGQPYTEAFF. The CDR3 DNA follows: TGTGCCAGCAGTGTATCCGGACAGCCTTACACTGAAGCTTTCTTT.

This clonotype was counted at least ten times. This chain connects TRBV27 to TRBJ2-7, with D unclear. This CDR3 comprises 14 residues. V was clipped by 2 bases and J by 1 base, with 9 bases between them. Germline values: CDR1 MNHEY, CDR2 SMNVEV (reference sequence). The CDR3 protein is CASSLGYQSYEQYF. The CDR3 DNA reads TGTGCCAGCAGTTTAGGGTACCAATCCTACGAGCAGTACTTC.

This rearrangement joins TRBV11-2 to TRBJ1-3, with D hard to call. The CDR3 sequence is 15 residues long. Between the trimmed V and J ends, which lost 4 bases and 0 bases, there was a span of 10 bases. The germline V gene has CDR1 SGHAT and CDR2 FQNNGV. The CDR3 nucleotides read TGTGCCAGCAGCTCCCGCCTAAGCTCTGGAAACACCATATATTTT. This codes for CASSSRLSSGNTIYF.

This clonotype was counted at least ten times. CDR3 DNA sequence: TGTGCCAGCAGCCTCTGGCCGCGAGTTGGGGACAATGAGCAGTTCTTC. Its protein product is CASSLWPRVGDNEQFF. J is TRBJ2-1 and V is TRBV14; no clear D gene. The CDR3 has 16 amino acids. Germline CDR1 is SGHDN and CDR2 is FVKESK. V lost 4 bases and J lost 5, with 18 bases in between.

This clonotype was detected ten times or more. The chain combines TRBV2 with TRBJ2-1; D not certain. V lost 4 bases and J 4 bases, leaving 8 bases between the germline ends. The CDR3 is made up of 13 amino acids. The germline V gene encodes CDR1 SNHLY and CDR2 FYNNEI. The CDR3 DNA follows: TGTGCCAGCAGTGTACTTGGATACAATGAGCAGTTCTTC. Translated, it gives CASSVLGYNEQFF.

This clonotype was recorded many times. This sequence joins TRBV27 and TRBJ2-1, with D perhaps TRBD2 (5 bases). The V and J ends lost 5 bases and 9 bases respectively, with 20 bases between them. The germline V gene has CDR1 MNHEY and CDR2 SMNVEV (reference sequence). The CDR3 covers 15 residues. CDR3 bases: TGTGCCAGCAGTGCTCGGACGGGAAAAGACGGTGAGCAGTTCTTC. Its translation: CASSARTGKDGEQFF.

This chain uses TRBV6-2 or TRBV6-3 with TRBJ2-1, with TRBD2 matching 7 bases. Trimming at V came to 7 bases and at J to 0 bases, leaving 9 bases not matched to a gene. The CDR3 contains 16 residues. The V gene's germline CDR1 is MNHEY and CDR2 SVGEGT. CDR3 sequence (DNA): TGTGCCAGCACCCCAGAGCGCGGGAGCTCCTACAATGAGCAGTTCTTC. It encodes CASTPERGSSYNEQFF.

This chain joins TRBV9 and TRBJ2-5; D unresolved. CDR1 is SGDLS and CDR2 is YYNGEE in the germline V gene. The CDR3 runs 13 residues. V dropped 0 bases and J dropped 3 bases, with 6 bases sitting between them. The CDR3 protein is CASSVDGKETQYF. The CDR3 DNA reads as TGTGCCAGCAGCGTAGATGGGAAAGAGACCCAGTACTTC.

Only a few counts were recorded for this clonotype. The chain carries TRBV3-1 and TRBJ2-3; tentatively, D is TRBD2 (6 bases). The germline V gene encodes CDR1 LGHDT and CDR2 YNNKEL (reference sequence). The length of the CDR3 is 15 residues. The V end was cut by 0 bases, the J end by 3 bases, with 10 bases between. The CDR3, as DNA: TGTGCCAGCAGCCAAGAGTCTAGCGAAACAGATACGCAGTATTTT. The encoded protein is CASSQESSETDTQYF.

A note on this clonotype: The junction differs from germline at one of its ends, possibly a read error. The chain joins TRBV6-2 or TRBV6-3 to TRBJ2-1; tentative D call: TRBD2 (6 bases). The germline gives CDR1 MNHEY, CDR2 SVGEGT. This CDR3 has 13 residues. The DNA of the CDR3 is TGTGCCAGCAGTGACTCCGAGGGAGGAGGGCAGTTCTTC. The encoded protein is CASSDSEGGGQFF.

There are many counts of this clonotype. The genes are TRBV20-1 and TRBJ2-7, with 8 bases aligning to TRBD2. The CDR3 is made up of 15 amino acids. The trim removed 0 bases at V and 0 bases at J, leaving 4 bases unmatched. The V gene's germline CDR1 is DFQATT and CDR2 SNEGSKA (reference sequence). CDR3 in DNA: TGCAGTGCTAGAGAGGCTAGCGGGCCCTCCTACGAGCAGTACTTC. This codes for CSAREASGPSYEQYF.

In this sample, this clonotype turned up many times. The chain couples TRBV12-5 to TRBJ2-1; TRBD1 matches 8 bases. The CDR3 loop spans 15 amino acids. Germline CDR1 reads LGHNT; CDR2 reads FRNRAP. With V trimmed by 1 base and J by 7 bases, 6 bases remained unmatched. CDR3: CASGLARTGRNEQFF. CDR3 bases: TGTGCTAGTGGTTTGGCCAGGACAGGGAGGAATGAGCAGTTCTTC.

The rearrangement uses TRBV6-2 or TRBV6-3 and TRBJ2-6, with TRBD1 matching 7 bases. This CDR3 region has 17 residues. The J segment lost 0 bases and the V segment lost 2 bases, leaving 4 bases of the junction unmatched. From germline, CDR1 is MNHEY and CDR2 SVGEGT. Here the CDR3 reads CASSYGRDSSGANVLTF. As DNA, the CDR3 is TGTGCCAGCAGTTACGGCCGGGACAGCTCTGGGGCCAACGTCCTGACTTTC.

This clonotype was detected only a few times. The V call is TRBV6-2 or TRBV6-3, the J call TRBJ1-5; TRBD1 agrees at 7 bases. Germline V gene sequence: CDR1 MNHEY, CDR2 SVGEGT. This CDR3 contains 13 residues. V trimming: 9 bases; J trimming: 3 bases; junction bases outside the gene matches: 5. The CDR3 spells CASRTGDNQPQHF. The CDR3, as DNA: TGTGCCAGTCGTACAGGGGACAATCAGCCCCAGCATTTT.

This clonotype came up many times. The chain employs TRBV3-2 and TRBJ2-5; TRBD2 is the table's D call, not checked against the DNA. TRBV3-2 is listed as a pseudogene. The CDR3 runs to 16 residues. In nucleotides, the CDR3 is TGTGCCAGCAGCCAAGACAAGCGGGAGGAGCAAGAGACCCAGTACTTC. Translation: CASSQDKREEQETQYF.

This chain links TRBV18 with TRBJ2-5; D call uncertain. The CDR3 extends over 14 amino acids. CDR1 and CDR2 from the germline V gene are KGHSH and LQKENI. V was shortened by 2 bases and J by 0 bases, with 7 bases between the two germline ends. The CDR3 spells CASSPRLNQETQYF. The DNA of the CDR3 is TGTGCCAGCTCACCAAGGCTGAACCAAGAGACCCAGTACTTC.